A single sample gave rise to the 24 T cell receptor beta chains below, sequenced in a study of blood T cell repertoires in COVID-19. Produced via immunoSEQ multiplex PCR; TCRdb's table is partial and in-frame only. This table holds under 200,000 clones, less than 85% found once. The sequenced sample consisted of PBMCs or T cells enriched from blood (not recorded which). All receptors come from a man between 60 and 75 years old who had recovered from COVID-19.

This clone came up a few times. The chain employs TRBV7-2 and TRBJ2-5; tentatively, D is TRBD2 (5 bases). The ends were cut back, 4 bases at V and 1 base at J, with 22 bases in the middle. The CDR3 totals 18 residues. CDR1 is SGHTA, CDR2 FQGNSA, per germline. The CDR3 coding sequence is TGTGCCAGCAGCTCCCGCCGCGGGTCATACGATCCCCAAGAGACCCAGTACTTC. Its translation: CASSSRRGSYDPQETQYF.

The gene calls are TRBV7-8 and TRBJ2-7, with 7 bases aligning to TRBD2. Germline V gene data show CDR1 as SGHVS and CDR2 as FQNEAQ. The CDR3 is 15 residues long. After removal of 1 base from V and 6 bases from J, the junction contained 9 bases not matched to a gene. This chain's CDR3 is CASSLGSGRGAEQYF. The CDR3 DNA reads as TGTGCCAGCAGCTTAGGTAGTGGGAGGGGTGCCGAGCAGTACTTC. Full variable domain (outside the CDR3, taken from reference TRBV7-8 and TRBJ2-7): GAGVSQSPRYKVAKRGQDVALRCDPISGHVSLFWYQQALGQGPEFLTYFQNEAQLDKSGLPSDRFFAERPEGSVSTLKIQRTQQEDSAVYLCASSLGSGRGAEQYFGPGTRLTVT.

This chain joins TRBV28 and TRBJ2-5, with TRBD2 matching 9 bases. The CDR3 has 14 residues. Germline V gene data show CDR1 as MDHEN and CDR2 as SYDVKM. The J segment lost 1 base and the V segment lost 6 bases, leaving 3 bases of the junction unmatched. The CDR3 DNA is TGTGCCAGCAGAGCGGGGGGAACCCAAGAGACCCAGTACTTC. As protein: CASRAGGTQETQYF.

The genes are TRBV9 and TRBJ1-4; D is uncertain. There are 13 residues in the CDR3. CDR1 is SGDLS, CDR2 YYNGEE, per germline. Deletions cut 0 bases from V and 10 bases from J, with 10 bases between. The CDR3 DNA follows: TGTGCCAGCAGCGTAGGGAGAGAGGGAAAACTGTTTTTT. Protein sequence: CASSVGREGKLFF.

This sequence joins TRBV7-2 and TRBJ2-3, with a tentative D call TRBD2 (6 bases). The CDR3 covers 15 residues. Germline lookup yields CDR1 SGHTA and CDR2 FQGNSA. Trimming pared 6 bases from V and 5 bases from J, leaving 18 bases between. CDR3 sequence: CASSVGGAAGDTQYF. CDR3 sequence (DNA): TGTGCCAGCAGTGTGGGGGGAGCTGCGGGAGATACGCAGTATTTT.

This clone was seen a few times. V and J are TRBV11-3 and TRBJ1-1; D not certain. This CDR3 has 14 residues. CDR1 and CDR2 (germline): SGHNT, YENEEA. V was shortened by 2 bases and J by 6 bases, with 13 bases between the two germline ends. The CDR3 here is CASSLSPGSPEAFF. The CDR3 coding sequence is TGTGCCAGCAGCTTATCCCCGGGTAGCCCTGAAGCTTTCTTT.

The CDR3 nucleotides read TGTGCCAGCTCACCTACGGTCTCCTACAATGAGCAGTTCTTC. Its translation is CASSPTVSYNEQFF. V and J are TRBV18 and TRBJ2-1; unclear D gene. Germline values: CDR1 KGHSH, CDR2 LQKENI. The CDR3 loop spans 14 amino acids. Trimming took 3 bases from V and 0 from J, leaving 6 bases between them.

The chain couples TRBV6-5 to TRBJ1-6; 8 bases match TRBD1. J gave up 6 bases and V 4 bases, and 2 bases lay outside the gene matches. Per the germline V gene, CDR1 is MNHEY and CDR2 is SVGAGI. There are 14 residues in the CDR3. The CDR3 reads CASSWTGRNSPLHF. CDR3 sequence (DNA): TGTGCCAGCAGTTGGACAGGGCGTAATTCACCCCTCCACTTT.

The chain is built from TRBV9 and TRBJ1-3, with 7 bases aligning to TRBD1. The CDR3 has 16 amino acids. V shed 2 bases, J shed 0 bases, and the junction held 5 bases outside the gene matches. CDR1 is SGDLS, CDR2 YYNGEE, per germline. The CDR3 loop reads CASSVAGGSSGNTIYF. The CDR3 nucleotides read TGTGCCAGCAGCGTCGCAGGGGGGAGCTCTGGAAACACCATATATTTT.

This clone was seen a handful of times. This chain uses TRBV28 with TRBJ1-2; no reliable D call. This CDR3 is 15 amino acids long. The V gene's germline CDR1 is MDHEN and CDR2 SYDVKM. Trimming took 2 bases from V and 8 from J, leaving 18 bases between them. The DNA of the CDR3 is TGTGCCAGCAGTTTAGTTTCCAGGAAAGTAGAGGGCTACACCTTC. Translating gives CASSLVSRKVEGYTF.

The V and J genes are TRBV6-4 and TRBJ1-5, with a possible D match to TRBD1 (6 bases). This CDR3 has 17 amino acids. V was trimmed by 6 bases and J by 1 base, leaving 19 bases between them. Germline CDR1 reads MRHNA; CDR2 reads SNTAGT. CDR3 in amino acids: CASSTRGTPVSNQPQHF. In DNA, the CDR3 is TGTGCCAGCAGCACCAGAGGGACACCCGTGAGCAATCAGCCCCAGCATTTT.

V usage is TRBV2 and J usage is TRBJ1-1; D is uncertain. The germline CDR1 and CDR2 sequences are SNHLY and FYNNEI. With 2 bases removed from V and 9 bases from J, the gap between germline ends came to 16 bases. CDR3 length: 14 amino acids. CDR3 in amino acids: CASSESSQEPQAFF. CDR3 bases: TGTGCCAGCAGTGAAAGTTCCCAGGAACCCCAAGCTTTCTTT. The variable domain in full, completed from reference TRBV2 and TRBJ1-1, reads EPEVTQTPSHQVTQMGQEVILRCVPISNHLYFYWYRQILGQKVEFLVSFYNNEISEKSEIFDDQFSVERPDGSNFTLKIRSTKLEDSAMYFCASSESSQEPQAFFGQGTRLTVV.

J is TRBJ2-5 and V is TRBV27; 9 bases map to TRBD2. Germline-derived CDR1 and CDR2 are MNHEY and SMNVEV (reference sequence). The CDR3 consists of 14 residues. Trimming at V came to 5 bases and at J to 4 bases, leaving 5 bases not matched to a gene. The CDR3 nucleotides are TGTGCCAGCAGTGGCGGGGGGGCCAGAGAGACCCAGTACTTC. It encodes CASSGGGARETQYF.

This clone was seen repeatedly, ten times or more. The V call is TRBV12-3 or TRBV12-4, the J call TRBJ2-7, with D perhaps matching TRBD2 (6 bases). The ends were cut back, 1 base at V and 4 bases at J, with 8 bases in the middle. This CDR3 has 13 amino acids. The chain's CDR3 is CASSLGSGYEQYF. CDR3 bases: TGTGCCAGCAGTTTAGGGAGCGGGTACGAGCAGTACTTC.

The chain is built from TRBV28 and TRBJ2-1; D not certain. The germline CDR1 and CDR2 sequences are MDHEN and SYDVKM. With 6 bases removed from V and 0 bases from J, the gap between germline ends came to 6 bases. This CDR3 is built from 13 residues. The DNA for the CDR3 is TGTGCCAGCAGGGGCAGCTCCTACAATGAGCAGTTCTTC. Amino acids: CASRGSSYNEQFF. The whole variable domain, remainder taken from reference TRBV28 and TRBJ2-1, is DVKVTQSSRYLVKRTGEKVFLECVQDMDHENMFWYRQDPGLGLRLIYFSYDVKMKEKGDIPEGYSVSREKKERFSLILESASTNQTSMYLCASRGSSYNEQFFGPGTRLTVL.

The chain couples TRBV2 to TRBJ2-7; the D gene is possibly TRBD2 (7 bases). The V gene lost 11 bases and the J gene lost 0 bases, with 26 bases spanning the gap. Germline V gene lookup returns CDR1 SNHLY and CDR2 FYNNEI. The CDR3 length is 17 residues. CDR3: CAGLCRGGTRYSYEQYF. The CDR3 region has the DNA TGTGCCGGGTTGTGCAGGGGAGGGACAAGATACTCCTACGAGCAGTACTTC.

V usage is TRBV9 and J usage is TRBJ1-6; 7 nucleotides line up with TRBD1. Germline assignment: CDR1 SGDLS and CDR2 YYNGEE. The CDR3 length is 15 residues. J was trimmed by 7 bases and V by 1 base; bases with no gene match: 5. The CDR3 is CASSVSEGANSPLHF. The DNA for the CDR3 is TGTGCCAGCAGCGTAAGCGAGGGGGCGAATTCACCCCTCCACTTT.

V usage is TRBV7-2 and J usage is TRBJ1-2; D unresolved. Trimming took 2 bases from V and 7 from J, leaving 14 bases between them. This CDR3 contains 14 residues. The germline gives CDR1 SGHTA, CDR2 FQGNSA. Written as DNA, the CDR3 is TGTGCCAGCAGCTTACACGCTGAGGTCCTTGGCTACACCTTC. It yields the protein CASSLHAEVLGYTF.

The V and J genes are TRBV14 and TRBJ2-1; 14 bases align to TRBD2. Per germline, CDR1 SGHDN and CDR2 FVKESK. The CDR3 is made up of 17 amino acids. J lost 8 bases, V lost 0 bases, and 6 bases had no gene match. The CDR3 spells CASSQDVRLAGGYEQFF. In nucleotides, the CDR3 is TGTGCCAGCAGCCAAGATGTGAGACTAGCGGGAGGGTATGAGCAGTTCTTC.

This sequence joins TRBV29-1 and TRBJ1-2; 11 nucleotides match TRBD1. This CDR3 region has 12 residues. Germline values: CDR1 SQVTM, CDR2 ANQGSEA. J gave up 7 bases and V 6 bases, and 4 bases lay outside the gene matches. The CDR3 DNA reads TGCAGCGTGGACAGGGGGCGAAGTGGCTACACCTTC. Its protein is CSVDRGRSGYTF.

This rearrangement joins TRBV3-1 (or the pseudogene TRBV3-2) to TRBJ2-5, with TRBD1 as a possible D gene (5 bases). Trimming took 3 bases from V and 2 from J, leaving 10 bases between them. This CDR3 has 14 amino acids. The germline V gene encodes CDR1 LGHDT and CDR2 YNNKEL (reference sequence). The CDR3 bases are TGTGCCAGCAGCCAGCGGACAACTCAAGAGACCCAGTACTTC. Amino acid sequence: CASSQRTTQETQYF.

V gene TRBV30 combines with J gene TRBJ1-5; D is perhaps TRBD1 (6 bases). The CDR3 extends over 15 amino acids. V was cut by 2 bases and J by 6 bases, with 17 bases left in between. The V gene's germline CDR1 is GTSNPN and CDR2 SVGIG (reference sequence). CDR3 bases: TGTGCCTGGAGTCCCTCCTACAGGGCTGGTCAGCCCCAGCATTTT. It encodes CAWSPSYRAGQPQHF.

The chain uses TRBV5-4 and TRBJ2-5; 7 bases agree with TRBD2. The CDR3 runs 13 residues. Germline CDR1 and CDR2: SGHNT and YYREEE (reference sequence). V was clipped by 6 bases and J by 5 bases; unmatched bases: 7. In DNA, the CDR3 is TGTGCCAGCAAGAAAGCGGGGCAGGAGACCCAGTACTTC. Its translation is CASKKAGQETQYF.

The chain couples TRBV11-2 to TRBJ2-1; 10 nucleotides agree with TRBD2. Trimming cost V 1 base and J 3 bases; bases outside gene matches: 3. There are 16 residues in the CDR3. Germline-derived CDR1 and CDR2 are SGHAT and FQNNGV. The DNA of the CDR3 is TGTGCCAGCAGCTTAGCTAGCGGGGGCCTCTACAATGAGCAGTTCTTC. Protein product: CASSLASGGLYNEQFF.